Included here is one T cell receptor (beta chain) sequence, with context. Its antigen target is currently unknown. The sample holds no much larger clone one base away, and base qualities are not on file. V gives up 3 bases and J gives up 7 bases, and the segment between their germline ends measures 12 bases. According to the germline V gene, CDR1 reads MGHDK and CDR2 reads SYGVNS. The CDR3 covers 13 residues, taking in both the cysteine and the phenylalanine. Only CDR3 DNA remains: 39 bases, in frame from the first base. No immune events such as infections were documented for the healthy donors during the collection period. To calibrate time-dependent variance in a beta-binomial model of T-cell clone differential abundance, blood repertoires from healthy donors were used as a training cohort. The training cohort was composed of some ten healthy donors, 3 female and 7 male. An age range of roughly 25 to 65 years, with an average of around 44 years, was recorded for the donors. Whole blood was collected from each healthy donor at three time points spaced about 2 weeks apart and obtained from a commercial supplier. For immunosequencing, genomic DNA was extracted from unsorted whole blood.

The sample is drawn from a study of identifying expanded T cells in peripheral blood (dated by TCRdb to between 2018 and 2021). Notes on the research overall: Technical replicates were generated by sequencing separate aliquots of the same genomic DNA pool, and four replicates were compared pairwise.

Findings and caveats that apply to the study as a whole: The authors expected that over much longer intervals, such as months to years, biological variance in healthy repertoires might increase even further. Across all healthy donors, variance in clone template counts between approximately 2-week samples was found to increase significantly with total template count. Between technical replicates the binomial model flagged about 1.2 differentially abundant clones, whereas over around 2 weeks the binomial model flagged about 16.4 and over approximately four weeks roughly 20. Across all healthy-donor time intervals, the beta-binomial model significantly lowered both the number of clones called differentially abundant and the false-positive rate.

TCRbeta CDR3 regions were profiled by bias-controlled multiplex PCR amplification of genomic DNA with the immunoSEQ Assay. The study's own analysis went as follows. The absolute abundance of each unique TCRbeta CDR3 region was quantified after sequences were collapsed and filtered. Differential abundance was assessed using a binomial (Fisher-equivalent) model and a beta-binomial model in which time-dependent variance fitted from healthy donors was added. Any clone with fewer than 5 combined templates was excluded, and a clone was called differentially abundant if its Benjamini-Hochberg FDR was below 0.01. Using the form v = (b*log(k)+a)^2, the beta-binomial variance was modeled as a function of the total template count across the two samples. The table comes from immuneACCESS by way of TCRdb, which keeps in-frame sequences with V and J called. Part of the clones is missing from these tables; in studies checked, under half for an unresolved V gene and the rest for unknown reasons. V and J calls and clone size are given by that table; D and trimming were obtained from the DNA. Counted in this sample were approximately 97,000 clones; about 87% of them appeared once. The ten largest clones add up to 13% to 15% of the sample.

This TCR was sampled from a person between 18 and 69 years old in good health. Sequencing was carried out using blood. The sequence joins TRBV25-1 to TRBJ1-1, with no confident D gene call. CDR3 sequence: CASSEFGPLEAFF. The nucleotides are TGTGCCAGCAGTGAGTTCGGTCCCCTTGAAGCTTTCTTT.